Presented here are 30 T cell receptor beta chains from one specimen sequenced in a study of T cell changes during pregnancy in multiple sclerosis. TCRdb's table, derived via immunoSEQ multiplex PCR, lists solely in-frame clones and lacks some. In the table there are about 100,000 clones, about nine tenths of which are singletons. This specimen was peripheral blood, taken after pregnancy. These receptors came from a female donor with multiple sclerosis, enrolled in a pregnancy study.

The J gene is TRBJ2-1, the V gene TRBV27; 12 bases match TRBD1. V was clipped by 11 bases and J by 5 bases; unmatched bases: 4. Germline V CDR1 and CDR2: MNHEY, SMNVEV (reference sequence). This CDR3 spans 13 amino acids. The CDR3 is CAGGQGADNEQFF. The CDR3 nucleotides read TGTGCCGGGGGACAGGGGGCCGACAATGAGCAGTTCTTC.

CDR3 sequence (DNA): TGTGCCAGCAGTTTGGGGAGGGGGGCGCTTCTTTCACCCCTCCACTTT. Translating gives CASSLGRGALLSPLHF. The chain carries TRBV28 and TRBJ1-6, with a possible D match to TRBD1 (6 bases). The V end was cut by 3 bases, the J end by 9 bases, with 18 bases between. Per germline, CDR1 MDHEN and CDR2 SYDVKM. This CDR3 is built from 16 residues. Variable domain in full (rest from reference TRBV28 and TRBJ1-6): DVKVTQSSRYLVKRTGEKVFLECVQDMDHENMFWYRQDPGLGLRLIYFSYDVKMKEKGDIPEGYSVSREKKERFSLILESASTNQTSMYLCASSLGRGALLSPLHFGNGTRLTVT.

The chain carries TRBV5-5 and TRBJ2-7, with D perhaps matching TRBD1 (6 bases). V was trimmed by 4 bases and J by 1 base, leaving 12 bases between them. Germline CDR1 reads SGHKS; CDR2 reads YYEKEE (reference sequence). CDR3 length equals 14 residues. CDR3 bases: TGTGCCAGCAGCCCCCGGGACACGTCCTACGAGCAGTACTTC. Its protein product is CASSPRDTSYEQYF.

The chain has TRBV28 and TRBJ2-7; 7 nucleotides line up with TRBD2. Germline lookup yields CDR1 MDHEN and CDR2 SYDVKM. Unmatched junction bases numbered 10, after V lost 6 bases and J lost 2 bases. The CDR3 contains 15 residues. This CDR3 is CASRLGGSGAYEQYF. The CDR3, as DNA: TGTGCCAGCAGGTTAGGCGGGAGTGGGGCCTACGAGCAGTACTTC.

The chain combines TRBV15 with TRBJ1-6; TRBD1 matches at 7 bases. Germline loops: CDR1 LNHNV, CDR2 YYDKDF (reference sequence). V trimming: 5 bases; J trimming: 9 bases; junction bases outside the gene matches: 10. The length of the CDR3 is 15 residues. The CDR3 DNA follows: TGTGCCACCAGCTTTAAGACAGGGTTGGGTTCACCCCTCCACTTT. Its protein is CATSFKTGLGSPLHF.

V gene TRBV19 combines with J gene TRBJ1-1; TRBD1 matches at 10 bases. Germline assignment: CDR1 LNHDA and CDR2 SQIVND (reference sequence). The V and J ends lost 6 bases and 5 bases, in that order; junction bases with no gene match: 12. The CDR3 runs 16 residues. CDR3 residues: CASSADRGLDFTEAFF. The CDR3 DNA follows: TGTGCCAGTAGCGCAGACAGGGGGCTGGATTTTACTGAAGCTTTCTTT.

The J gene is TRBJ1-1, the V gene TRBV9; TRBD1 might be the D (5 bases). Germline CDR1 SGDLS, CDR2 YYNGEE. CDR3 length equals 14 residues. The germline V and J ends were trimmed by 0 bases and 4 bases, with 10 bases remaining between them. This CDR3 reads CASSVVGRATEAFF. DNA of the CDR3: TGTGCCAGCAGCGTAGTCGGCAGGGCCACTGAAGCTTTCTTT. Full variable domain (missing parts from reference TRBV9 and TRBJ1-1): DSGVTQTPKHLITATGQRVTLRCSPRSGDLSVYWYQQSLDQGLQFLIQYYNGEERAKGNILERFSAQQFPDLHSELNLSSLELGDSALYFCASSVVGRATEAFFGQGTRLTVV.

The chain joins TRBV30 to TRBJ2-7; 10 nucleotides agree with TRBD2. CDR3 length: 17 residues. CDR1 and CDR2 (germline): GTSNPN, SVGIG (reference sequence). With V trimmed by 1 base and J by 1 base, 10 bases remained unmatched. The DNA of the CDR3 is TGTGCCTGGAGTGGAAACTTTAAGCGGGAGGGTTCCTACGAGCAGTACTTC. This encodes CAWSGNFKREGSYEQYF.

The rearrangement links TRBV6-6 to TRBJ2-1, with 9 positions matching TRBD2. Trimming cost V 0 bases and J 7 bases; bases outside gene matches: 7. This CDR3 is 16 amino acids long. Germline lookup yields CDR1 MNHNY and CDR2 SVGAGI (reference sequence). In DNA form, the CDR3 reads TGTGCCAGCAGTTACTCGGTCGGGACTAGCCTAAATGAGCAGTTCTTC. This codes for CASSYSVGTSLNEQFF.

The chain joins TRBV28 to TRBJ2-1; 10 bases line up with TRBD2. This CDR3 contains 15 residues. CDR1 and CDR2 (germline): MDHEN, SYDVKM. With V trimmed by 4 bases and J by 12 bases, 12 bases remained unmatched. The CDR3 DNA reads TGTGCCAGCAGTTCAAGAGCGGGAGGGCCGTTGGGGCAGTTCTTC. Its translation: CASSSRAGGPLGQFF.

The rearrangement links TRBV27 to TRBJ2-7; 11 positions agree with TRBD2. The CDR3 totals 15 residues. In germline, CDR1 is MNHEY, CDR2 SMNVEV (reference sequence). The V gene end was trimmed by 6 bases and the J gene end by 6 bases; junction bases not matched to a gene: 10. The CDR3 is CASSAQLAGAGEQYF. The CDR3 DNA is TGTGCCAGCAGCGCACAACTAGCGGGAGCTGGCGAGCAGTACTTC.

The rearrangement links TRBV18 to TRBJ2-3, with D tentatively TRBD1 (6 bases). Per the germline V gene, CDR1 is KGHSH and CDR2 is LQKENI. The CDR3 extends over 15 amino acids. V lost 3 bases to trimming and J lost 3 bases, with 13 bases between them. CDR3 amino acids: CASSPRTARTDTQYF. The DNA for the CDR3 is TGTGCCAGCTCACCCAGGACAGCCCGAACAGATACGCAGTATTTT.

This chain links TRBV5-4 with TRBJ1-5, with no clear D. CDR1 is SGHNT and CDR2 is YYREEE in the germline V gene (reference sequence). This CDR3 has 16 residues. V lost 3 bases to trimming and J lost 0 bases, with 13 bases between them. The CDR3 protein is CASSYGGGNSNQPQHF. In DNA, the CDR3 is TGTGCCAGCAGCTACGGCGGAGGGAATAGCAATCAGCCCCAGCATTTT.

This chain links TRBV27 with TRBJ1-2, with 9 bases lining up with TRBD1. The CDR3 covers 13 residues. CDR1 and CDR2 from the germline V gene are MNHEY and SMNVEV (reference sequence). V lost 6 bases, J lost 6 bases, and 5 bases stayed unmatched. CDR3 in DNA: TGTGCCAGCAGGACAGGGGGAATGAATGGCTACACCTTC. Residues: CASRTGGMNGYTF.

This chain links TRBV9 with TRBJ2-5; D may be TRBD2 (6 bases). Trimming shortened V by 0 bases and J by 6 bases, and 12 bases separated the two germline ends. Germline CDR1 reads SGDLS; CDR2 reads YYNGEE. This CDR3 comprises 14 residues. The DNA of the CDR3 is TGTGCCAGCAGCGTAGATACGGGAGCGAAGACCCAGTACTTC. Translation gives CASSVDTGAKTQYF.

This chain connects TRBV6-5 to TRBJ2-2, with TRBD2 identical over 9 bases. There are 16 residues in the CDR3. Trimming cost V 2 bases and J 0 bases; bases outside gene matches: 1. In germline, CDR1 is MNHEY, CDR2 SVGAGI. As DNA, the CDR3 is TGTGCCAGCAGTTACCCTAGCGGGACGAACACCGGGGAGCTGTTTTTT. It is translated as CASSYPSGTNTGELFF.

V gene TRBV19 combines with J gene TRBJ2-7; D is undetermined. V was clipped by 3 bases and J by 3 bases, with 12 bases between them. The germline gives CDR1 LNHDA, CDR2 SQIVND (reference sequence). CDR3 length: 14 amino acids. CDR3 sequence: CASSISHRFYEQYF. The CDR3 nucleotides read TGTGCCAGTAGTATTTCCCACAGATTCTACGAGCAGTACTTC.

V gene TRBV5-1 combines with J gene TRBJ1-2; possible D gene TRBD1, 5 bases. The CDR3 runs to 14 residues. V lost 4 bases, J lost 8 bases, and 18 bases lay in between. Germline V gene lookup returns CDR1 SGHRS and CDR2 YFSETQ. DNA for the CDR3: TGCGCCAGCAGCGCCGCGCAGGGCGAGATAGGCTACACCTTC. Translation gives CASSAAQGEIGYTF.

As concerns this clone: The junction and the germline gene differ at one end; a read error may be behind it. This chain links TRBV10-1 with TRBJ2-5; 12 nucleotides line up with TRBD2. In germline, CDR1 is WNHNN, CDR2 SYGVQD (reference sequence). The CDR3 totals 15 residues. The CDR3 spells CASNETSGSMKTQYF. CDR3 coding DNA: TGCGCCAGCAATGAGACTAGCGGGAGTATGAAGACCCAGTACTTC.

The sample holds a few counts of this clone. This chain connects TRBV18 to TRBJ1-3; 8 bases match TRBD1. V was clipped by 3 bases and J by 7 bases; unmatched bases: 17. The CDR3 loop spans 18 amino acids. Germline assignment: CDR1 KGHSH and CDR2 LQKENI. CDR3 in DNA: TGTGCCAGCTCACCGATGACAGGGGTCGACGCTCAGAGGAACACCATATATTTT. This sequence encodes CASSPMTGVDAQRNTIYF.

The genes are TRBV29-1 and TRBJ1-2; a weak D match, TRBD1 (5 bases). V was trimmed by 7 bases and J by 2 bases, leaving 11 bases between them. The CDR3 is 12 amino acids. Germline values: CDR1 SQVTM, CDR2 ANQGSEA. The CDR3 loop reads CSAVTENYGYTF. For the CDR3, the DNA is TGCAGCGCTGTGACAGAAAACTATGGCTACACCTTC.

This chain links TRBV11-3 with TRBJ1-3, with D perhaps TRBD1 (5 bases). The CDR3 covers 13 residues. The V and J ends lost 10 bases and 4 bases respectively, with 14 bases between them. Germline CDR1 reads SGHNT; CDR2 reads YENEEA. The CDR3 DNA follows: TGTGCCATCCAAGAAGGGGCAGGAAACACCATATATTTT. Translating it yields CAIQEGAGNTIYF.

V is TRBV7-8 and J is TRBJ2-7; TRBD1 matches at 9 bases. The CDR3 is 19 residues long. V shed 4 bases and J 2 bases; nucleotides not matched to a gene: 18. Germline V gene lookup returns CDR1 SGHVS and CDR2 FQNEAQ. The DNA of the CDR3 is TGTGCCAGCAGCTCCGTAGGGGGACAGGGTATTGATACACCCTACGAGCAGTACTTC. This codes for CASSSVGGQGIDTPYEQYF.

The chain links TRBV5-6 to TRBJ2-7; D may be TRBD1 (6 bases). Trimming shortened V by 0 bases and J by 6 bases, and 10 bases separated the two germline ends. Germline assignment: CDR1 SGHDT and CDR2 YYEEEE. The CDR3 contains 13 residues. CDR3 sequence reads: CASSLGQATEQYF. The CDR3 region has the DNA TGTGCCAGCAGCTTGGGACAGGCGACCGAGCAGTACTTC.

The CDR3: CASSLDWTGELFF. In nucleotides, the CDR3 is TGCGCCAGCAGCTTGGACTGGACCGGGGAGCTGTTTTTT. The rearrangement links TRBV5-1 to TRBJ2-2, with D unclear. This CDR3 contains 13 residues. Trimming took off 0 bases at V and 5 bases at J, with 5 bases between the two ends. Germline V CDR1 and CDR2: SGHRS, YFSETQ.

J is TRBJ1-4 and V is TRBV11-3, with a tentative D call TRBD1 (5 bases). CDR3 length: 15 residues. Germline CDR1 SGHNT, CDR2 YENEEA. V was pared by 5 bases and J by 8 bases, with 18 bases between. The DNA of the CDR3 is TGTGCCAGCAGCATGACGGGACTGGGGTCGGAAAAACTGTTTTTT. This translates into CASSMTGLGSEKLFF.

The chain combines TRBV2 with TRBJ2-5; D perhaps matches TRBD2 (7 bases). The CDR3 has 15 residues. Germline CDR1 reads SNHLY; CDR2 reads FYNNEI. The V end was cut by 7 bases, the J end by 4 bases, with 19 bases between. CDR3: CASTGGASSGETQYF. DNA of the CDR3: TGTGCCAGCACTGGGGGGGCATCCAGTGGAGAGACCCAGTACTTC.

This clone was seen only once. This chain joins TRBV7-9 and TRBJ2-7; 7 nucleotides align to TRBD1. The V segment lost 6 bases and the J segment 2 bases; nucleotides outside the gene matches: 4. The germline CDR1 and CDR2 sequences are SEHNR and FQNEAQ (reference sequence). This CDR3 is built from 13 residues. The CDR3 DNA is TGTGCCAGCAGAACAGGGGCGGCCTACGAGCAGTACTTC. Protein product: CASRTGAAYEQYF.

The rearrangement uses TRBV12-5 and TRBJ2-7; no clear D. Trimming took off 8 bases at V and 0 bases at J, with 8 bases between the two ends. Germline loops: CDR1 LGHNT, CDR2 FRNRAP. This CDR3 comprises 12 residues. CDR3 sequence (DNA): TGTGCTAGTTCCAGGATCTCCTACGAGCAGTACTTC. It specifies CASSRISYEQYF.

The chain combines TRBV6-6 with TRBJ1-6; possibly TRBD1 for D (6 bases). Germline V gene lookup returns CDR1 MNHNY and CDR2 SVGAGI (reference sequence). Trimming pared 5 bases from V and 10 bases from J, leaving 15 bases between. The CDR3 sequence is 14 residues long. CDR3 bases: TGTGCCAGCAGTATACAGGGAACTGGCTCACCCCTCCACTTT. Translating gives CASSIQGTGSPLHF.